Listed here are 2 T cell receptor beta chains from one sample, sequenced in a study of T-cell reconstitution after alpha-beta-depleted transplantation in children. Using unique molecular identifiers, the investigators prepared the TCRbeta library. MiXCR, run by TCRdb on the PCR reads, gives a single entry per CDR3 protein. Of 440,000 or so distinct CDR3 sequences listed, roughly two fifths are singletons. The specimen comprised PBMCs, sampled before TCRalphabeta/CD19-depleted stem cell transplant. The receptors come from a girl aged 2 to 10 with aplastic anemia, due to receive a stem cell transplant.

This clonotype was seen at least ten times. The chain carries TRBV20-1 and TRBJ2-1; D is unclear. Deletions cut 7 bases from V and 4 bases from J, with 14 bases between. Germline V CDR1 and CDR2: DFQATT, SNEGSKA (reference sequence). The CDR3 contains 13 residues. The CDR3 bases are TGCAGTGTTGGAGTGGCGATTTACAATGAGCAGTTCTTC. It encodes CSVGVAIYNEQFF.

This clonotype appeared a few times. V gene TRBV12-3 or TRBV12-4 combines with J gene TRBJ2-1; 7 nucleotides agree with TRBD2. The CDR3 extends over 16 amino acids. J was trimmed by 0 bases and V by 3 bases; bases with no gene match: 5. The CDR3 region has the DNA TGTGCCAGCAGTTTCAGCCGCGGGAGCTCCTACAATGAGCAGTTCTTC. Translating gives CASSFSRGSSYNEQFF.